The clone carrying this TCR beta chain occurred once. What it recognizes is unknown. This specimen belongs to a study of chemoradiotherapy in HPV16-positive cancers. Study observations and caveats: In HPV16-positive patients, HPV-responsive T-cell expansion tracked better recurrence-free survival. Candidate HPV-specific clones and E7-related TCR motifs grew in tumor during treatment. Functional assays defining HPV-specific T cells used only two HPV16-positive patients.

Repertoires were sampled repeatedly during chemoradiotherapy. Produced via immunoSEQ multiplex PCR; TCRdb's table is partial and in-frame only. Here the sample spans about 15,000 clones, about nine tenths being singletons. With 2 bases removed from V and 5 bases from J, the gap between germline ends came to 12 bases. Germline loops: CDR1 KGHSH, CDR2 LQKENI. This CDR3 has 14 amino acids. The sequences come from tumor tissue, collected from a patient who underwent chemoradiotherapy. This rearrangement joins TRBV18 to TRBJ1-2; unclear D gene. This receptor was obtained from a human donor with HPV-associated anogenital cancer. CDR3 amino acids: CASSPGVNSYGYTF. The CDR3 nucleotides read TGTGCCAGCTCACCAGGGGTAAACAGTTATGGCTACACCTTC.